This TCR beta chain was obtained from a study of T cell responses to AZD1222 COVID-19 vaccine. Study-wide results and limits: Among the donors, most were white British and more were female, and clonal diversity was possibly underestimated. Sampled repertoires all dated from after the peak T cell response. Recipients of two AZD1222 doses showed rising Spike-specific TCR breadth and depth.

Whether given at about 4 or about 12 weeks, second doses were pooled. Clones were sequenced by immunoSEQ multiplex PCR, and TCRdb holds only the in-frame ones, with some missing. The table records around 130,000 clones, around 92% of them present only once. V dropped 3 bases and J dropped 1 base, with 3 bases sitting between them. CDR3 length: 12 residues. CDR1 is SGHAT, CDR2 FQDESV, per germline (reference sequence). Turning to this clone: Its antigen is still unknown.

Source: peripheral blood, taken 28 days after the second AZD1222 dose. The V and J genes are TRBV11-1 and TRBJ1-1; no firm D call. The receptor's source is an adult who received the AZD1222 COVID-19 vaccine. CDR3 in amino acids: CASSFGNTEAFF. CDR3 nucleotide sequence: TGTGCCAGCAGCTTCGGGAACACTGAAGCTTTCTTT.